Shown below are 7 T cell receptor beta chains from a single sample sequenced in a study of response to subunit inactivated influenza vaccine. TCRdb reprocessed the RT-PCR reads via MiXCR and lists one record per CDR3 protein. The table includes roughly 700,000 distinct CDR3 sequences, 11% to 15% detected once. Sequenced here: PBMCs from blood, sampled about 14 days before vaccination. The origin of the receptors is a man aged 45-65 years who received an inactivated influenza vaccine.

The gene calls are TRBV7-2 and TRBJ2-7; either TRBD1 or TRBD2 may fit D (5 bases each). Germline CDR1 is SGHTA and CDR2 is FQGNSA. Trimming took off 5 bases at V and 2 bases at J, with 13 bases between the two ends. CDR3 length equals 14 residues. The CDR3 nucleotides are TGTGCCAGCAGCCCCGACAGCGGCACCTACGAGCAGTACTTC. Its protein is CASSPDSGTYEQYF. Full variable domain (remainder filled in from reference TRBV7-2 and TRBJ2-7): GAGVSQSPSNKVTEKGKDVELRCDPISGHTALYWYRQSLGQGLEFLIYFQGNSAPDKSGLPSDRFSAERTGGSVSTLTIQRTQQEDSAVYLCASSPDSGTYEQYFGPGTRLTVT.

This clonotype was observed many times. This chain links TRBV30 with TRBJ2-1; 10 positions agree with TRBD2. CDR1 and CDR2 from the germline V gene are GTSNPN and SVGIG (reference sequence). V shed 4 bases, J shed 7 bases, and the junction held 7 bases outside the gene matches. The CDR3 sequence is 14 residues long. DNA for the CDR3: TGTGCCTGGAACCTACTAGCGGGGTTAAATGAGCAGTTCTTC. This codes for CAWNLLAGLNEQFF.

J is TRBJ2-2 and V is TRBV12-3 or TRBV12-4; D gene unclear. Between the trimmed V and J ends, which lost 5 bases and 1 base, there was a span of 11 bases. The CDR3 length is 15 residues. DNA for the CDR3: TGTGCCAGCAGTCGGCCCTTATTGAACACCGGGGAGCTGTTTTTT. Its protein is CASSRPLLNTGELFF.

This clonotype was observed many times. Germline and junction disagree at one end, which may indicate a read error. V usage is TRBV7-2 and J usage is TRBJ1-2; no definite D call. CDR1 SGHTA and CDR2 FQGNSA come from the germline V gene. The CDR3 consists of 14 residues. The CDR3 reads CASSLGEGIYGYTF. Written as DNA, the CDR3 is TGTGCCAGCAGCTTAGGTGAAGGGATCTATGGCTACACTTTC.

The J gene is TRBJ2-7, the V gene TRBV30; TRBD2 is a possible D gene (7 bases). Germline V lookup: CDR1 GTSNPN, CDR2 SVGIG (reference sequence). The V gene lost 3 bases and the J gene lost 7 bases, with 13 bases spanning the gap. CDR3 length: 12 residues. The CDR3 loop is CAWSGGPREQYF. The CDR3 region has the DNA TGTGCCTGGAGCGGGGGGCCCCGGGAGCAGTACTTC. Combining the CDR3 with reference TRBV30 and TRBJ2-7 gives the whole variable domain SQTIHQWPATLVQPVGSPLSLECTVEGTSNPNLYWYRQAAGRGLQLLFYSVGIGQISSEVPQNLSASRPQDRQFILSSKKLLLSDSGFYLCAWSGGPREQYFGPGTRLTVT.

J is TRBJ1-5 and V is TRBV12-3 or TRBV12-4; no firm D call. CDR3 length: 14 amino acids. Trimming left V 8 bases short and J 4 bases short, with 15 bases between. CDR3 sequence (DNA): TGTGCCAGCTCGAGAGCCGTTGGGAATCAGCCCCAGCATTTT. Protein sequence: CASSRAVGNQPQHF.

In this sample, this clonotype turned up a few times. This rearrangement joins TRBV29-1 to TRBJ2-2; no clear D. Germline-derived CDR1 and CDR2 are SQVTM and ANQGSEA. Trimming pared 7 bases from V and 0 bases from J, leaving 9 bases between. The CDR3 has 13 amino acids. The CDR3 DNA reads TGCAGCGGACGGACGCCGAACACCGGGGAGCTGTTTTTT. It encodes CSGRTPNTGELFF.